Sequencing of this TCR beta chain was carried out in a study of T cells in localized non-small cell lung cancer. Sequencing was performed with immunoSEQ multiplex PCR; in TCRdb, only in-frame clones are kept and a portion is missing. Among tens of thousands of clones listed, roughly 90% were seen once. This material consisted of peripheral blood, taken before any cancer treatment. The clonotype originates from a female donor at least 60 years old with stage II squamous cell lung carcinoma.

This CDR3 is CASSFHAGGADTQYF. The DNA for the CDR3 is TGTGCCAGCAGCTTTCATGCGGGGGGGGCAGATACGCAGTATTTT. This chain links TRBV13 with TRBJ2-3; TRBD2 matches 9 bases. CDR3 length equals 15 residues. The germline V gene encodes CDR1 PRHDT and CDR2 FYEKMQ (reference sequence). J was trimmed by 4 bases and V by 3 bases; bases with no gene match: 5.